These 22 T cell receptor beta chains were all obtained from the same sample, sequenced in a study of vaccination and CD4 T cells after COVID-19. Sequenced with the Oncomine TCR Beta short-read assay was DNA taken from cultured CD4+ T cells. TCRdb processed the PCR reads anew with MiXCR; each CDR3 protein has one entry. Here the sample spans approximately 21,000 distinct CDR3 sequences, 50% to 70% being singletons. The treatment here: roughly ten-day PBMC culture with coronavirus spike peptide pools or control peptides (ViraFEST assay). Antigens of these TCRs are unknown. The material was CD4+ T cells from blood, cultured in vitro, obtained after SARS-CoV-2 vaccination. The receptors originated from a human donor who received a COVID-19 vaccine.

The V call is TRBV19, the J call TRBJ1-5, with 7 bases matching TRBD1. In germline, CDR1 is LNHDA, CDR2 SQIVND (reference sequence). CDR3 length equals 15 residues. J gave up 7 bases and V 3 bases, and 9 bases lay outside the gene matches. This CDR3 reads CASSIVRQGNQPQHF. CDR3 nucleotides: TGTGCCAGTAGTATTGTAAGACAGGGTAACCAGCCCCAGCATTTT.

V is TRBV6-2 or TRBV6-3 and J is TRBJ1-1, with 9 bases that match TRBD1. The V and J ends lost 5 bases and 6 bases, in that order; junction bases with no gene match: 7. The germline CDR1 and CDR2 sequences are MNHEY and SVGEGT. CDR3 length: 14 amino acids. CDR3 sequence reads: CASSRPDRGPEAFF. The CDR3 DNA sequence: TGTGCCAGCAGTAGACCGGACAGGGGCCCTGAAGCTTTCTTT.

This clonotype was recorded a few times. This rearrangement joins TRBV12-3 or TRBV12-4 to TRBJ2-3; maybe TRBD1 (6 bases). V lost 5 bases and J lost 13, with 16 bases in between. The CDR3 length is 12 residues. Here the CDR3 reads CASSPSERGKYF. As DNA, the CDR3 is TGTGCCAGCAGTCCAAGTGAGAGGGGGAAGTATTTT.

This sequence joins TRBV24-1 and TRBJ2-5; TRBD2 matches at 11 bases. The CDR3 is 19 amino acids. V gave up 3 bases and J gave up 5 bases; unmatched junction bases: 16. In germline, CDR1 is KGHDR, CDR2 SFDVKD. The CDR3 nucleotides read TGTGCCACCAGTGATAGTGGCATGGTAGCGGGGGGGCTTCGGGAGACCCAGTACTTC. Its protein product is CATSDSGMVAGGLRETQYF.

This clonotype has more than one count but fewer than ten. CDR3 nucleotides: TGTGCCAGCAGCTCCCGGCCGGGCAGGAGCACAGATACGCAGTATTTT. This translates into CASSSRPGRSTDTQYF. The chain has TRBV11-2 and TRBJ2-3; D ambiguous. V dropped 4 bases and J dropped 0 bases, with 14 bases sitting between them. The germline gives CDR1 SGHAT, CDR2 FQNNGV. This CDR3 has 16 amino acids. The variable domain in full, with the rest retrieved from reference TRBV11-2 and TRBJ2-3, is EAGVAQSPRYKIIEKRQSVAFWCNPISGHATLYWYQQILGQGPKLLIQFQNNGVVDDSQLPKDRFSAERLKGVDSTLKIQPAKLEDSAVYLCASSSRPGRSTDTQYFGPGTRLTVL.

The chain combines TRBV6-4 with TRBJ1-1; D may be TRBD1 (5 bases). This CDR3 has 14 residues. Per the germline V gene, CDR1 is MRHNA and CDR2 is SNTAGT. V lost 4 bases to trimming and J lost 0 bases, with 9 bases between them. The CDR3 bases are TGTGCCAGCAGTGGGAGGGGCATGAACACTGAAGCTTTCTTT. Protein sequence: CASSGRGMNTEAFF.

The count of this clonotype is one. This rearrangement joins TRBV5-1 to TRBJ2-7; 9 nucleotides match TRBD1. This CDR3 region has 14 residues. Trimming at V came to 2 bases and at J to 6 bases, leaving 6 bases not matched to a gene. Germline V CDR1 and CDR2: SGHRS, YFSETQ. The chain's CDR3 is CASSLPGQGPEQYF. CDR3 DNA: TGCGCCAGCAGCTTACCGGGACAGGGTCCCGAGCAGTACTTC.

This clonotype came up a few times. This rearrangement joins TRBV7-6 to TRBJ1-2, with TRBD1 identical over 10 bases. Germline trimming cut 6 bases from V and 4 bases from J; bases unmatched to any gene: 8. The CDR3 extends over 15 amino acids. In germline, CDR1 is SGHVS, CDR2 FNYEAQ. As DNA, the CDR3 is TGTGCCAGCAGTCCCGGGACAGGGGACCTCTATGGCTACACCTTC. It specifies CASSPGTGDLYGYTF.

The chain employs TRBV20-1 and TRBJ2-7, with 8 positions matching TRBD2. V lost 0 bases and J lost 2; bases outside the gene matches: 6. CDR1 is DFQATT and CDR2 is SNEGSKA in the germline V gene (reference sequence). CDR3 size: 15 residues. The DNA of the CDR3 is TGCAGTGCTAGAGATAGTCGGGGGGGGGCCTACGAGCAGTACTTC. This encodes CSARDSRGGAYEQYF.

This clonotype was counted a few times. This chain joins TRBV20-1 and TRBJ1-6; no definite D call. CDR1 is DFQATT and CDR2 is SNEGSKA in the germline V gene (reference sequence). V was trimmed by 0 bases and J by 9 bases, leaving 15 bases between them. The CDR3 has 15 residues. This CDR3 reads CSARDPRVQFSPLHF. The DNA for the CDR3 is TGCAGTGCTAGAGATCCGAGGGTCCAGTTTTCACCCCTCCACTTT.

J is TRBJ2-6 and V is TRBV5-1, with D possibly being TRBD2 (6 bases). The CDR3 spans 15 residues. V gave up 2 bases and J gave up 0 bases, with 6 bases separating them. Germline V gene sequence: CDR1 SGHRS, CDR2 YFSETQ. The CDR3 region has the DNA TGCGCCAGCAGCTTCGGGGGCTCTGGGGCCAACGTCCTGACTTTC. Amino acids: CASSFGGSGANVLTF.

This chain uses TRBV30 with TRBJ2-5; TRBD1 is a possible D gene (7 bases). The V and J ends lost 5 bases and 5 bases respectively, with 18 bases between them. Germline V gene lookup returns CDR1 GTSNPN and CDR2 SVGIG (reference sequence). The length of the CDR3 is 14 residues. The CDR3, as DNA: TGTGCCTGGGGCGGGACAGTTACTTCGGAGACCCAGTACTTC. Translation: CAWGGTVTSETQYF.

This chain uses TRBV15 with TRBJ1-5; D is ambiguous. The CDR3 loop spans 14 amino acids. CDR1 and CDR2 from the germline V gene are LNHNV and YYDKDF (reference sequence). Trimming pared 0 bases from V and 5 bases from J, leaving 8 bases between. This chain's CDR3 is CATSRDPRDQPQHF. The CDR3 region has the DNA TGTGCCACCAGCAGAGATCCGAGGGATCAGCCCCAGCATTTT.

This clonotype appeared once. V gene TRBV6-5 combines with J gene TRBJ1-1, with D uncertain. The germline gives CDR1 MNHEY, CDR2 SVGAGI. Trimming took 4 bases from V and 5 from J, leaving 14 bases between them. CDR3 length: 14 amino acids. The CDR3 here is CASSSSGEVTEAFF. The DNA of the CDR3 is TGTGCCAGCAGTTCCTCAGGAGAAGTAACTGAAGCTTTCTTT.

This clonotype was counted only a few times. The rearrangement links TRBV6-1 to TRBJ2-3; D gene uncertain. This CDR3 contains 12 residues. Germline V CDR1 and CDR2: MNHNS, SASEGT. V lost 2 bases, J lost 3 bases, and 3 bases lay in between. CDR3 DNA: TGTGCCAGCAGTGAATGGACAGATACGCAGTATTTT. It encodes CASSEWTDTQYF.

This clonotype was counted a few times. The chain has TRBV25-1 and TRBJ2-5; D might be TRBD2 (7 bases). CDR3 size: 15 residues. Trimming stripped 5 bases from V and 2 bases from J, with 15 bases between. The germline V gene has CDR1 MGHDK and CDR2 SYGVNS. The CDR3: CASSNQGGGQETQYF. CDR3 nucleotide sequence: TGTGCCAGCAGTAATCAGGGAGGGGGTCAAGAGACCCAGTACTTC. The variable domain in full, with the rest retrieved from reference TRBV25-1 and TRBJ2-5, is EADIYQTPRYLVIGTGKKITLECSQTMGHDKMYWYQQDPGMELHLIHYSYGVNSTEKGDLSSESTVSRIRTEHFPLTLESARPSHTSQYLCASSNQGGGQETQYFGPGTRLLVL.

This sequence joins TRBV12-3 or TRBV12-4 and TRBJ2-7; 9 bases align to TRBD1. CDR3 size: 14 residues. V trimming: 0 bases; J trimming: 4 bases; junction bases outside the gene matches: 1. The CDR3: CASSLAGQGYEQYF. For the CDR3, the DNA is TGTGCCAGCAGTTTAGCGGGACAGGGTTACGAGCAGTACTTC.

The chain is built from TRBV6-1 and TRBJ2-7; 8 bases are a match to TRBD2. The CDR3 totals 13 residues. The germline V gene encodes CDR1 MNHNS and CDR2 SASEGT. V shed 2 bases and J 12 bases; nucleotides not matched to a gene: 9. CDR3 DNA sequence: TGTGCCAGCAGTGAAAAGAGCGGGGGCCCTACGTACTTC. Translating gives CASSEKSGGPTYF.

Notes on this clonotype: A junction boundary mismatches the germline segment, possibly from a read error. The CDR3 loop reads CASSFGTPNYGYTF. For the CDR3, the DNA is TGTGCCAGCAGCTTCGGGACACCGAACTATGGCTACACCTTC. The chain combines TRBV5-3 with TRBJ1-2; D is possibly TRBD1 (6 bases). TRBV5-3 is recorded as an ORF, its role being uncertain. The CDR3 contains 14 residues.

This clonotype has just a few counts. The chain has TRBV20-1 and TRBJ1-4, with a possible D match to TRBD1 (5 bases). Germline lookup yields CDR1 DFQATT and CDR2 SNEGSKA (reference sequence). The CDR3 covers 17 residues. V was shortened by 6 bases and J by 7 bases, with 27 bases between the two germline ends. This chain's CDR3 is CSASGGVTQVPLEKLFF. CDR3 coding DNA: TGCAGTGCCTCCGGCGGGGTAACACAGGTCCCACTTGAAAAACTGTTTTTT.

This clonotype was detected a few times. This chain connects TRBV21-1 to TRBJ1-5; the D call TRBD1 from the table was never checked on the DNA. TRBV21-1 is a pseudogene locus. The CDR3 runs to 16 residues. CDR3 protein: CASSTLDRARVKPQHF. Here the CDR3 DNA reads TGTGCCAGCAGCACCCTGGACAGGGCCAGGGTGAAGCCCCAGCATTTT.

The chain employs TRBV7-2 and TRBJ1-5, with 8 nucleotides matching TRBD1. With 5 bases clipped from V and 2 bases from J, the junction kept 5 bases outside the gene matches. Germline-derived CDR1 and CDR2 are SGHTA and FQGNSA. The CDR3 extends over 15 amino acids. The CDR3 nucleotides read TGTGCCAGCAGCGTCAGGGGGCTTGGCAATCAGCCCCAGCATTTT. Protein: CASSVRGLGNQPQHF.